The subject of this entry is one T cell receptor (beta chain). The source of the sample is a study of OX40 agonist ivuxolimab in advanced cancers. On the study more broadly: It was ivuxolimab, an agonistic anti-OX40 (CD134) antibody, that patients were treated with. Patients in the trial were receiving intravenous ivuxolimab every 2 weeks, at doses of 0.01 to 10 mg/kg.

Clones were read by immunoSEQ multiplex PCR, and TCRdb kept only the in-frame ones, dropping some. The sample lists about 46,000 clones; roughly 87% were seen once. The CDR3 spans 15 residues. The material sequenced was CD4+ or CD8+ T cells sorted from blood, taken in a trial of the OX40 agonist ivuxolimab. This TCR was recovered from an adult with an advanced solid tumor such as melanoma, head and neck, liver or kidney cancer. This sequence joins TRBV1 and TRBJ2-7. TRBV1 corresponds to a pseudogene. The CDR3, as DNA: TGCACCAGCAGCCTGCGCAGTGGGACCCCCTACGAGCAGTACTTC. Protein product: CTSSLRSGTPYEQYF.